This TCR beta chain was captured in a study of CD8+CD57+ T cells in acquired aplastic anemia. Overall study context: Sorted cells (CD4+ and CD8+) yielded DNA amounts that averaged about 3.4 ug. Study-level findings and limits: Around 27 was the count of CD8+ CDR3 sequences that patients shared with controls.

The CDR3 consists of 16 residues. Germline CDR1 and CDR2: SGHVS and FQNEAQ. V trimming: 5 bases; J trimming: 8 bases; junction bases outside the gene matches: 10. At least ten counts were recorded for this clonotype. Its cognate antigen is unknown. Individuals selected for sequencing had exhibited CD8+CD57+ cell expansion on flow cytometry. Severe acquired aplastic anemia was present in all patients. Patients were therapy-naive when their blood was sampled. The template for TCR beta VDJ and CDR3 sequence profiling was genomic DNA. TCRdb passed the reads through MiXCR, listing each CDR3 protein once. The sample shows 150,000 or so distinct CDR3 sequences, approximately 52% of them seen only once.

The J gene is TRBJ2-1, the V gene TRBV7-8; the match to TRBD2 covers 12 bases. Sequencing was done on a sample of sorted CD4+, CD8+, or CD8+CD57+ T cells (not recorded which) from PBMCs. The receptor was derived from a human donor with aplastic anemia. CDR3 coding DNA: TGTGCCAGCAGCCCCATGCTAGCGGGGGGGCCTGATGAGCAGTTCTTC. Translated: CASSPMLAGGPDEQFF. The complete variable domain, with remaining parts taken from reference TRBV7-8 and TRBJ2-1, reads GAGVSQSPRYKVAKRGQDVALRCDPISGHVSLFWYQQALGQGPEFLTYFQNEAQLDKSGLPSDRFFAERPEGSVSTLKIQRTQQEDSAVYLCASSPMLAGGPDEQFFGPGTRLTVL.